Sequencing of this T cell receptor beta chain was carried out in a study of CD8 T cells in Susac syndrome. CDR1 MGHRA and CDR2 YSYEKL come from the germline V gene. V was clipped by 0 bases and J by 8 bases, with 13 bases between them. The CDR3 covers 14 residues. Roughly 0.45 to 1 ug RNA was reverse transcribed with random hexamers. Amplification of TCR beta CDR3 by immunoSEQ multiplex PCR spanned 54 Vbeta and 13 Jbeta. Each CDR3 protein is one row after TCRdb ran MiXCR on the immunoSEQ multiplex PCR reads. The repertoire holds just over 150,000 distinct CDR3 sequences, with 85% to 95% as singletons. The T cells that were sequenced for TCR beta were CD8+ and CD4+ cells from blood. While CD8+ and CD4+ T cells were isolated negatively, TEMRA cells were enriched by FACS.

The TCR originated in a human donor with Susac syndrome. What was sequenced was CD4+ T cells from PBMCs. The rearrangement links TRBV4-1 to TRBJ1-2, with D uncertain. CDR3 loop: CASSQEEAEEGYTF. The DNA for the CDR3 is TGCGCCAGCAGCCAAGAGGAGGCAGAAGAGGGCTACACCTTC.